This T cell receptor beta chain was sequenced for a study of control samples from healthy donors and cancer patients. Here immunoSEQ multiplex PCR was the method, and the copy in TCRdb shows in-frame clones only, minus some. Here the sample spans under 85,000 clones, about 92% being singletons. The germline V gene has CDR1 MNHNY and CDR2 SVGAGI (reference sequence). V dropped 6 bases and J dropped 0 bases, with 15 bases sitting between them. The CDR3 consists of 16 residues. This chain connects TRBV6-6 to TRBJ1-5, with a tentative D call TRBD1 (5 bases). What was sequenced was PBMCs. This TCR derives from a man aged 55 to 70 with colorectal cancer. CDR3 sequence (DNA): TGTGCCAGCAGCAACGGGGGGACCCATAGCAATCAGCCCCAGCATTTT. As protein: CASSNGGTHSNQPQHF.